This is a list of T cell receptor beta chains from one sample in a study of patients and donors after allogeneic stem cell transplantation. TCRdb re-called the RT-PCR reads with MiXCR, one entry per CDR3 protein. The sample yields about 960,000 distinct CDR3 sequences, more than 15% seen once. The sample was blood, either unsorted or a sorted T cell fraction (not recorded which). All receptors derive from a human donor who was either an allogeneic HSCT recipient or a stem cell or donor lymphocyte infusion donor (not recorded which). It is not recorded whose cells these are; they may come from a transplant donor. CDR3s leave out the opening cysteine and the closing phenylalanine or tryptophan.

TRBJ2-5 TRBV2 AGGAGEETQY
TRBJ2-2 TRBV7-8 ASSLGLGQGTGELF
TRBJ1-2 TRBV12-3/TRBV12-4 ASSFTGPYGYT
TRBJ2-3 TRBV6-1 ASILGGLDTQY
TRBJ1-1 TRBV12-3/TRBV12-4 ASSRRVSVAF
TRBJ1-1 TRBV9 ASSVAPDSTEAF
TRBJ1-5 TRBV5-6 ASSLWQQVHQPQH
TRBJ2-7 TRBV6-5 ASSYIYEQY
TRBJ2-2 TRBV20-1 SARKDTGELF
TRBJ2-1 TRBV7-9 ASSSPFEAYEQF
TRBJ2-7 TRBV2 ASLGDSAYEQY
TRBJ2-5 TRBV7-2 ASSRGPKRETQY
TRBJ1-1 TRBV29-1 SVERDTRRNTEAF
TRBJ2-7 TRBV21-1 ASRIRDRRTYEQY
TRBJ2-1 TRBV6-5 ASSYSGQGYNEQF